This T cell receptor (beta chain) was observed in a study of cytomegalovirus exposure and HLA in healthy donors. Findings and caveats of the study: For cytomegalovirus status, the classifier reportedly gave diagnoses with high specificity and sensitivity. Subsequent analysis revealed that first-cohort TCR clusters tended to co-occur in the 95 to 150 validation repertoires.

Remarks on this clone: The antigen remains undetermined.

From germline, CDR1 is SGDLS and CDR2 YYNGEE. The germline V and J ends were trimmed by 0 bases and 9 bases, with 13 bases remaining between them. The CDR3 sequence is 14 residues long. Clones were read by immunoSEQ multiplex PCR, and TCRdb kept only the in-frame ones, dropping some. The table lists over 250,000 clones, 70% to 90% of them singletons. Sequencing was carried out using PBMCs. V gene TRBV9 combines with J gene TRBJ1-5; D remains ambiguous. The TCR was taken from a young woman in good health and CMV-seronegative. This chain's CDR3 is CASSVGGETRPQHF. The CDR3, as DNA: TGTGCCAGCAGCGTAGGCGGGGAGACCAGGCCCCAGCATTTT.